The present TCR beta chain was sequenced within a study of T cell responses to AZD1222 COVID-19 vaccine. Per the germline V gene, CDR1 is MDHEN and CDR2 is SYDVKM. CDR3 length: 13 residues. Trimming shortened V by 6 bases and J by 8 bases, and 16 bases separated the two germline ends. Libraries were prepared by immunoSEQ multiplex PCR; TCRdb keeps only in-frame clonotypes and omits some of them. The sample lists 100,000 or so clones, just over 90% occurring once. Sequenced here: peripheral blood, sampled on day 0 of AZD1222 vaccination. The receptor comes from an adult in good health. V usage is TRBV28 and J usage is TRBJ1-2, with D perhaps matching TRBD1 (6 bases). For the CDR3, the DNA is TGTGCCAGCAGCCGAGGGGGGACCCGGGGCTACACCTTC. Translation: CASSRGGTRGYTF.